The clone carrying this TCR beta chain was seen at least ten times. The target antigen is unknown. The read stops 3 residues short of the end of the CDR3; the missing end is completed from the germline J gene. Each donor provided about 5 to 9 ml of heparinized whole blood. This sample stems from a study of T cell clonality in common variable immunodeficiency. Study-wide points: Common variable immunodeficiency TCR beta sequences reportedly had fewer deletions and N-nucleotide insertions. Links between repertoire features and CVID complications were heterogeneity-limited. TCRbeta clonality was increased in CVID versus healthy controls. CVID subjects shared fewer TCRbeta clones than healthy controls did.

V shed 3 bases and J 0 bases; nucleotides not matched to a gene: 13. In germline, CDR1 is DFQATT, CDR2 SNEGSKA (reference sequence). This CDR3 is 18 amino acids long. Sequencing was performed with immunoSEQ multiplex PCR; in TCRdb, only in-frame clones are kept and a portion is missing. The repertoire consists of 40,000 or so clones, none detected only once. Sequencing used peripheral blood mononuclear cells. The source is a human donor with common variable immunodeficiency. This chain links TRBV20-1 with TRBJ2-4; 8 bases fit TRBD1. CDR3: CSASAGTGVTLAKNIQYF. CDR3 DNA (partial): TGCAGTGCTAGTGCCGGGACAGGAGTTACCTTAGCCAAAAACATT.